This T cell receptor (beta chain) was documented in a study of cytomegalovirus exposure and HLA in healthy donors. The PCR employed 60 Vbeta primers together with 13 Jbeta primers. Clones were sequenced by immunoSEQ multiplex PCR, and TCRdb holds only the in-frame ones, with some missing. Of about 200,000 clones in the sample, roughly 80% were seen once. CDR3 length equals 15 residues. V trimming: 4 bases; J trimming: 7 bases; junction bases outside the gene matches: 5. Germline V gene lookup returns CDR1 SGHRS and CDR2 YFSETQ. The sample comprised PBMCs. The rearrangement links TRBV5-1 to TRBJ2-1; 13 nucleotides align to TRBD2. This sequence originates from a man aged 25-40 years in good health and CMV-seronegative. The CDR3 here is CASSPGLAGVNEQFF. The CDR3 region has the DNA TGCGCCAGCAGCCCTGGACTAGCGGGGGTGAATGAGCAGTTCTTC.